This T cell receptor (beta chain) was sequenced for a study of shared clonotypes between healthy human individuals. The healthy adult donors were HIV-negative and reported no recent acute infections or vaccinations. CD4+ cells were split into CD45RA+ naive and CD45RA-negative memory subsets. Generated by immunoSEQ multiplex PCR, the TCRdb table keeps only in-frame clones and is missing some. The table shows about 1,500,000 clones, with over 95% occurring only once. Sequencing was performed on naive CD4+ T cells sorted from blood. Subset meaning: CD45RA+ positively selected. The sequence was collected from a man younger than 40 in good health.

This chain's CDR3 is CASSHDRQGARYEQYF. The CDR3 DNA reads TGCGCCAGCAGCCACGATCGACAGGGGGCTCGCTACGAGCAGTACTTC. The chain joins TRBV4-1 to TRBJ2-7; TRBD1 matches at 10 bases. Germline loops: CDR1 MGHRA, CDR2 YSYEKL. Unmatched junction bases numbered 8, after V lost 3 bases and J lost 3 bases. This CDR3 has 16 residues.